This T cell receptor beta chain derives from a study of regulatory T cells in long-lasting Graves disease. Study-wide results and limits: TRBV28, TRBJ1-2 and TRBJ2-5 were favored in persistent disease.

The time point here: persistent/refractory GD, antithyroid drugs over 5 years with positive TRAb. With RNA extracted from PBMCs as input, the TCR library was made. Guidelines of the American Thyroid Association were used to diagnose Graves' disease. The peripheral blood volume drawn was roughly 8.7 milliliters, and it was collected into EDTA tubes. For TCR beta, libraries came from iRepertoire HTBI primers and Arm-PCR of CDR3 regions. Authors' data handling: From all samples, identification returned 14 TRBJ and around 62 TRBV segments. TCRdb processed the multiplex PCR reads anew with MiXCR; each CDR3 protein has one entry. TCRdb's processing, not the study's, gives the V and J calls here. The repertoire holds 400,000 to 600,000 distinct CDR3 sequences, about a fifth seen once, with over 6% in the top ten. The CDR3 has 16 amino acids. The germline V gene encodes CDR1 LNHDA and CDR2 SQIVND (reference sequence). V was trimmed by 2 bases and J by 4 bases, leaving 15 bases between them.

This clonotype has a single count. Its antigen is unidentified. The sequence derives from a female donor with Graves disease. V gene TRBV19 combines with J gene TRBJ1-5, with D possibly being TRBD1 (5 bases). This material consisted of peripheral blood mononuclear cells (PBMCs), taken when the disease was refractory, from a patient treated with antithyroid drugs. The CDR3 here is CASSIRGRGPNQPQHF. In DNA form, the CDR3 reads TGTGCCAGTAGTATAAGGGGCCGAGGCCCAAATCAGCCCCAGCATTTT.